Below are 25 T cell receptor beta chains sequenced from a single sample in a study of blood T cell repertoires in COVID-19. Sequencing was performed with immunoSEQ multiplex PCR; in TCRdb, only in-frame clones are kept and a portion is missing. Found here are more than 25,000 clones, about 92% of them singletons; the top ten hold around 8.4%. Material: peripheral blood. The receptor set was obtained from a man between 65 and 85 years old with active or convalescent COVID-19.

The sample holds one count of this clone. V gene TRBV6-2 or TRBV6-3 combines with J gene TRBJ2-3; the match to TRBD2 covers 9 bases. This CDR3 has 19 residues. Per the germline V gene, CDR1 is MNHEY and CDR2 is SVGEGT. Unmatched junction bases numbered 16, after V lost 2 bases and J lost 4 bases. This CDR3 reads CASSYPLMIAGEVSDTQYF. As DNA, the CDR3 is TGTGCCAGCAGTTACCCCCTTATGATAGCGGGGGAAGTTTCAGATACGCAGTATTTT.

This chain connects TRBV6-2 or TRBV6-3 to TRBJ1-1; D gene unclear. The ends were cut back, 2 bases at V and 3 bases at J, with 7 bases in the middle. Germline V gene lookup returns CDR1 MNHEY and CDR2 SVGEGT. The CDR3 loop spans 13 amino acids. The CDR3 sequence is CASSYAMYTEAFF. In nucleotides, the CDR3 is TGTGCCAGCAGTTACGCTATGTACACTGAAGCTTTCTTT.

The chain joins TRBV29-1 to TRBJ1-5; no reliable D call. This CDR3 spans 12 amino acids. Per the germline V gene, CDR1 is SQVTM and CDR2 is ANQGSEA. Between the trimmed V and J ends, which lost 4 bases and 4 bases, there was a span of 8 bases. The CDR3 nucleotides read TGCAGCGTTGGGCGGGGAAATCAGCCCCAGCATTTT. This encodes CSVGRGNQPQHF.

This clone was detected only a few times. The V and J genes are TRBV6-5 and TRBJ1-5; D might be TRBD1 (6 bases). In germline, CDR1 is MNHEY, CDR2 SVGAGI. V was cut by 5 bases and J by 7 bases, with 15 bases left in between. The CDR3 totals 14 residues. The CDR3 is CASSLQGPGQPQHF. Here the CDR3 DNA reads TGTGCCAGCAGTCTTCAGGGGCCAGGGCAGCCCCAGCATTTT.

This clone appeared once. This chain uses TRBV5-4 with TRBJ1-1, with 7 positions matching TRBD1. In germline, CDR1 is SGHNT, CDR2 YYREEE (reference sequence). This CDR3 region has 14 residues. Losses at the gene ends were 3 bases for V and 1 base for J; bases not matched to a gene: 3. CDR3 region: CASSSGQANTEAFF. CDR3 nucleotides: TGTGCCAGCAGCTCCGGACAGGCGAACACTGAAGCTTTCTTT.

The V and J genes are TRBV29-1 and TRBJ2-7, with 9 bases matching TRBD2. The germline V gene has CDR1 SQVTM and CDR2 ANQGSEA. The V segment lost 6 bases and the J segment 5 bases; nucleotides outside the gene matches: 5. This CDR3 spans 12 amino acids. The CDR3 region has the DNA TGCAGCGTCAGCGGGGGGATAAACGAGCAGTACTTC. It translates to CSVSGGINEQYF.

Here the CDR3 reads CSASRRGANNTGELFF. The DNA for the CDR3 is TGCAGTGCTAGTCGGCGGGGGGCTAATAACACCGGGGAGCTGTTTTTT. The rearrangement links TRBV20-1 to TRBJ2-2, with 8 positions matching TRBD2. The junction had 8 bases not matched to a gene; V was cut back by 3 bases and J by 2 bases. In germline, CDR1 is DFQATT, CDR2 SNEGSKA (reference sequence). This CDR3 region has 16 residues.

The chain joins TRBV3-1 (or the pseudogene TRBV3-2) to TRBJ1-6, with TRBD1 matching over 9 bases. Germline-derived CDR1 and CDR2 are LGHDT and YNNKEL (reference sequence). The ends lost 0 bases at V and 7 bases at J; junction bases unmatched: 1. The CDR3 consists of 15 residues. CDR3 protein: CASSQDGQGNSPLHF. CDR3 DNA: TGTGCCAGCAGCCAAGACGGACAGGGGAATTCACCCCTCCACTTT.

Only a few counts were recorded for this clone. The J gene is TRBJ1-1, the V gene TRBV5-6; 7 nucleotides agree with TRBD1. CDR3 length equals 14 residues. Per germline, CDR1 SGHDT and CDR2 YYEEEE. Unmatched junction bases numbered 10, after V lost 4 bases and J lost 7 bases. CDR3 coding DNA: TGTGCCAGCAGCACCCGACAGGGCGGAGGTGAAGCTTTCTTT. This translates into CASSTRQGGGEAFF.

This chain links TRBV6-5 with TRBJ2-7, with TRBD1 matching 8 bases. The length of the CDR3 is 15 residues. Germline CDR1 reads MNHEY; CDR2 reads SVGAGI. J was trimmed by 0 bases and V by 3 bases; bases with no gene match: 4. The CDR3 DNA reads as TGTGCCAGCAGTTATAGGGACAGGAGCTCCTACGAGCAGTACTTC. Its protein product is CASSYRDRSSYEQYF.

The gene calls are TRBV10-2 and TRBJ1-5; no reliable D call. From germline, CDR1 is WSHSY and CDR2 SAAADI. V lost 0 bases to trimming and J lost 7 bases, with 7 bases between them. CDR3 length equals 13 residues. This chain's CDR3 is CASSESEEQPQHF. CDR3 DNA sequence: TGCGCCAGCAGTGAGTCCGAGGAGCAGCCCCAGCATTTT.

The rearrangement uses TRBV7-6 and TRBJ1-3; D gene uncertain. Looked up from germline, CDR1 is SGHVS and CDR2 is FNYEAQ. Deletions cut 0 bases from V and 0 bases from J, with 6 bases between. CDR3 length: 15 amino acids. CDR3 sequence reads: CASSLAAHSGNTIYF. The DNA for the CDR3 is TGTGCCAGCAGCTTAGCGGCCCACTCTGGAAACACCATATATTTT.

The sample holds one count of this clone. The CDR3 is CASSPGTGGPYEQYV. The CDR3 region has the DNA TGTGCCAGCAGCCCAGGGACAGGGGGACCCTACGAGCAGTACGTC. The chain recombines TRBV7-9 with TRBJ2-7, with TRBD1 matching 11 bases. V was pared by 5 bases and J by 2 bases, with 5 bases of the junction left unmatched. The CDR3 loop spans 15 amino acids. CDR1 is SEHNR and CDR2 is FQNEAQ in the germline V gene (reference sequence).

This chain uses TRBV24-1 with TRBJ1-1; TRBD1 aligns across 7 bases. Germline loops: CDR1 KGHDR, CDR2 SFDVKD. V lost 8 bases to trimming and J lost 4 bases; unmatched junction nucleotides: 3. The CDR3 consists of 12 residues. CDR3 sequence: CATTDRSTEAFF. For the CDR3, the DNA is TGTGCCACCACGGACAGGAGCACTGAAGCTTTCTTT.

This clone was picked up one time. CDR3 amino acids: CASSFSSRRLAGEQFF. The DNA of the CDR3 is TGTGCCAGCAGTTTCTCCAGCCGTCGACTAGCAGGCGAGCAGTTCTTC. The rearrangement joins TRBV2 to TRBJ2-1, with 7 bases fitting TRBD2. The CDR3 is made up of 16 amino acids. CDR1 and CDR2 (germline): SNHLY, FYNNEI. Losses at the gene ends were 5 bases for V and 10 bases for J; bases not matched to a gene: 17.

A few counts support this clone. The chain links TRBV7-9 to TRBJ2-1; 10 bases match TRBD2. J was trimmed by 12 bases and V by 3 bases; bases with no gene match: 14. The CDR3 covers 16 residues. Germline CDR1 is SEHNR and CDR2 is FQNEAQ (reference sequence). The CDR3 spells CASSLKREGLFERQFF. The CDR3 DNA sequence: TGTGCCAGCAGCTTGAAGCGGGAGGGCCTGTTTGAAAGGCAGTTCTTC.

The CDR3 DNA reads TGTGCCAGCAGCTTAGCGCCCCCCCGCGGGAAGTCGGGAAACACCATATATTTT. It encodes CASSLAPPRGKSGNTIYF. The V and J genes are TRBV7-6 and TRBJ1-3; D is unresolved. The CDR3 sequence is 18 residues long. Germline V gives CDR1 SGHVS, CDR2 FNYEAQ. The germline V and J ends were trimmed by 0 bases and 4 bases, with 19 bases remaining between them.

The DNA for the CDR3 is TGTGCCAGCAGCTTAATGTTCGGGGGAATAGCCAGGAACACTGAAGCTTTCTTT. This gives the protein CASSLMFGGIARNTEAFF. The chain uses TRBV7-6 and TRBJ1-1; weak D call: TRBD1 (5 bases). Germline loops: CDR1 SGHVS, CDR2 FNYEAQ. Trimming cost V 2 bases and J 1 base, with 20 bases left between them. The CDR3 sequence is 18 residues long.

The chain couples TRBV7-2 to TRBJ1-1; D gene uncertain. V gave up 5 bases and J gave up 2 bases, with 21 bases separating them. The CDR3 is made up of 17 amino acids. Germline V CDR1 and CDR2: SGHTA, FQGNSA. CDR3 in amino acids: CASSPPGRAVGNTEAFF. The CDR3, as DNA: TGTGCCAGCAGCCCCCCGGGGAGGGCGGTAGGAAACACTGAAGCTTTCTTT.

The chain employs TRBV5-8 and TRBJ2-3; 7 positions match TRBD1. The CDR3 has 14 residues. V lost 4 bases to trimming and J lost 10 bases; unmatched junction nucleotides: 12. Germline-derived CDR1 and CDR2 are SGHTS and YDEGEE. The DNA for the CDR3 is TGTGCCAGCAGCCAAACAGGGGTTACCCTTGCGCAGTATTTT. Translation gives CASSQTGVTLAQYF.

This clone was seen just once. The chain links TRBV9 to TRBJ2-3, with a weak D call TRBD2 (6 bases). Between the trimmed V and J ends, which lost 2 bases and 5 bases, there was a span of 12 bases. Germline CDR1 SGDLS, CDR2 YYNGEE. There are 14 residues in the CDR3. The CDR3 loop is CASSVRDWIDTQYF. CDR3 DNA: TGTGCCAGCAGCGTCCGGGACTGGATAGATACGCAGTATTTT.

The chain employs TRBV3-1 (or the pseudogene TRBV3-2) and TRBJ2-3; 7 bases are a match to TRBD2. This CDR3 comprises 13 residues. Germline CDR1 is LGHDT and CDR2 is YNNKEL (reference sequence). Trimming at V came to 8 bases and at J to 4 bases, leaving 6 bases not matched to a gene. The CDR3 DNA follows: TGTGCCAGCTCCGGACTAGTAGCAGATACGCAGTATTTT. It encodes CASSGLVADTQYF.

V is TRBV5-4 and J is TRBJ1-3; 7 positions agree with TRBD1. Per germline, CDR1 SGHNT and CDR2 YYREEE (reference sequence). The CDR3 runs to 12 residues. The J segment lost 11 bases and the V segment lost 2 bases, leaving 4 bases of the junction unmatched. The CDR3 protein is CASSLGQEAIYF. CDR3 sequence (DNA): TGTGCCAGCAGCTTAGGACAGGAAGCCATATATTTT.

V gene TRBV5-1 combines with J gene TRBJ2-3; 13 nucleotides agree with TRBD2. Germline CDR1 SGHRS, CDR2 YFSETQ. This CDR3 has 17 amino acids. The V and J ends lost 0 bases and 2 bases, in that order; junction bases with no gene match: 3. The CDR3 region has the DNA TGCGCCAGCAGCTTGGGACTAGCGGGGGGTAACACAGATACGCAGTATTTT. Its translation is CASSLGLAGGNTDTQYF.

V and J are TRBV6-5 and TRBJ2-3; 8 bases agree with TRBD2. V gave up 10 bases and J gave up 4 bases; unmatched junction bases: 7. CDR3 size: 13 residues. Germline V gene sequence: CDR1 MNHEY, CDR2 SVGAGI. The CDR3 DNA reads TGTGCCACGGTCAAAGCGGGGGCAGATACGCAGTATTTT. Amino acids: CATVKAGADTQYF.